Sequencing of this T cell receptor (beta chain) was carried out in a study of T-cell memory formation after mild COVID-19. Findings and caveats of the study: Day 15 to 85 contractors were CD4/CD8 balanced; later expanders leaned CD4+. Clones which contracted sat mainly in CM and EM if CD4+, and in EMRA if CD8+.

Germline V lookup: CDR1 SEHNR, CDR2 FQNEAQ (reference sequence). The CDR3 loop spans 13 amino acids. TCR alpha and TCR beta cDNA libraries carrying sample barcodes and UMIs were produced by 5'RACE using constant-segment primers. TCRdb analysed the 5' RACE reads with MiXCR anew, one entry per CDR3 protein. The sample contains about 210,000 distinct CDR3 sequences, around 30% of which appear only once. This clonotype was counted only a few times. Its matching antigen is unknown. The junction departs from the called germline gene at one end, perhaps through a read error. Material for sequencing was PBMCs or a T cell subset sorted from them (not recorded which). The chain employs TRBV7-9 and TRBJ2-1; 9 bases align to TRBD2. The TCR comes from an adult woman who had mild COVID-19 (a few samples of this study predate the infection). Cell type and time point are not known. The CDR3, as DNA: TGTGCCAGCTGCTTAGCGGGAGTGAATGAGCAGTTCTTC. Its translation: CASCLAGVNEQFF.